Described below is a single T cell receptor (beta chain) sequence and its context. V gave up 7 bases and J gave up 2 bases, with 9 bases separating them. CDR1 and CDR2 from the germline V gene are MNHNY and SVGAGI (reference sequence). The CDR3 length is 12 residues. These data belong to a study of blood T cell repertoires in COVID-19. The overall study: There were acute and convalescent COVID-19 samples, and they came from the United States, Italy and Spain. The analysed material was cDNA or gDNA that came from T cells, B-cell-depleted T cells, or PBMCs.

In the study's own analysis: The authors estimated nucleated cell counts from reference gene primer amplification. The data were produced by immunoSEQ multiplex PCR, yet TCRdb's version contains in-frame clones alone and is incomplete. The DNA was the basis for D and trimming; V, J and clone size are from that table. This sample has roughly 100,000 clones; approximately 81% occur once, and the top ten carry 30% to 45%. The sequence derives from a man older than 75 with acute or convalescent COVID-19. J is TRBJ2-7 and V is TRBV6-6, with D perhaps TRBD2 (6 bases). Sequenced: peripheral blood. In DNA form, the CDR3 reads TGTGCCAGCACCGGGACTCCCTACGAGCAGTACTTC. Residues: CASTGTPYEQYF.